The 24 T cell receptor beta chains given below trace back to one sample, sequenced in a study of T-cell memory formation after mild COVID-19. TCRdb reanalysed the 5' RACE reads using MiXCR and keeps one entry per CDR3 protein. Among about 430,000 distinct CDR3 sequences, about a sixth were seen once, and the ten largest hold roughly 21%. Sequenced input: PBMCs or a T cell subset sorted from them (not recorded which). Receptors were obtained from a man aged 18 to 29 who had mild COVID-19 (a few samples of this study predate the infection). Cell type and time point are not known.

This clonotype was seen only a few times. The chain recombines TRBV24-1 with TRBJ1-5, with 9 bases fitting TRBD1. The CDR3 length is 15 residues. V lost 4 bases to trimming and J lost 5 bases; unmatched junction nucleotides: 5. Germline V gene sequence: CDR1 KGHDR, CDR2 SFDVKD. CDR3 bases: TGTGCCACCAGTGACGCCGGGGACAGGGATCAGCCCCAGCATTTT. It specifies CATSDAGDRDQPQHF.

The V call is TRBV20-1, the J call TRBJ2-1; D is possibly TRBD1 or TRBD2 (5 bases each). This CDR3 comprises 15 residues. Germline V lookup: CDR1 DFQATT, CDR2 SNEGSKA (reference sequence). Trimming removed 0 bases at V and 7 bases at J, with 16 bases between. The CDR3 coding sequence is TGCAGTGCTAGAGACCCCGGGACCTTACAAAATGAGCAGTTCTTC. Translating it yields CSARDPGTLQNEQFF.

This clonotype was found a few times. CDR3 nucleotides: TGCAGTGCTAATCCTTCGGCGGGGGGGGTCTCCTACAATGAGCAGTTCTTC. Amino acids: CSANPSAGGVSYNEQFF. The chain links TRBV20-1 to TRBJ2-1; 9 positions match TRBD2. The V and J ends lost 4 bases and 0 bases, in that order; junction bases with no gene match: 10. Per the germline V gene, CDR1 is DFQATT and CDR2 is SNEGSKA (reference sequence). The CDR3 sequence is 17 residues long.

This clonotype appeared a few times. The V and J genes are TRBV2 and TRBJ2-7; weak D call: TRBD1 (6 bases). Trimming removed 3 bases at V and 0 bases at J, with 12 bases between. This CDR3 spans 15 amino acids. The germline gives CDR1 SNHLY, CDR2 FYNNEI. The CDR3 spells CASSDLAGASYEQYF. DNA of the CDR3: TGTGCCAGCAGTGATCTGGCAGGGGCCTCCTACGAGCAGTACTTC.

The chain carries TRBV5-1 and TRBJ2-3, with TRBD2 identical over 8 bases. V trimming: 4 bases; J trimming: 3 bases; junction bases outside the gene matches: 7. This CDR3 is 15 amino acids long. From germline, CDR1 is SGHRS and CDR2 YFSETQ. CDR3 amino acids: CASSPGGWLTDTQYF. The CDR3, as DNA: TGCGCCAGCAGCCCGGGGGGGTGGTTGACAGATACGCAGTATTTT.

CDR3 loop: CASSSPGQGTEAFF. The CDR3 DNA reads TGTGCCAGCTCATCGCCGGGACAGGGCACTGAAGCTTTCTTT. V is TRBV18 and J is TRBJ1-1, with 9 bases that match TRBD1. The CDR3 has 14 amino acids. With V trimmed by 5 bases and J by 4 bases, 5 bases remained unmatched. Germline V lookup: CDR1 KGHSH, CDR2 LQKENI.

This clonotype was counted ten times or more. This chain connects TRBV4-3 to TRBJ2-3; D is unresolved. Germline-derived CDR1 and CDR2 are LGHNA and YSLEER. The V and J ends lost 1 base and 4 bases respectively, with 9 bases between them. There are 14 residues in the CDR3. CDR3 region: CASSQAPGPDTQYF. CDR3 coding DNA: TGCGCCAGCAGCCAAGCCCCAGGCCCAGATACGCAGTATTTT.

The chain has TRBV7-9 and TRBJ1-2; maybe TRBD1 (5 bases). This CDR3 is built from 14 residues. The ends were cut back, 1 base at V and 4 bases at J, with 10 bases in the middle. In germline, CDR1 is SEHNR, CDR2 FQNEAQ (reference sequence). The CDR3 region has the DNA TGTGCCAGCAGCTTAGGGGGCCTGGGCTATGGCTACACCTTC. Its protein is CASSLGGLGYGYTF.

This clonotype was counted between two and nine times. The V and J genes are TRBV7-8 and TRBJ2-7, with TRBD2 matching over 7 bases. Germline V gene lookup returns CDR1 SGHVS and CDR2 FQNEAQ. The CDR3 sequence is 14 residues long. After removal of 0 bases from V and 7 bases from J, the junction contained 6 bases not matched to a gene. Here the CDR3 DNA reads TGTGCCAGCAGCTTAGCGATAGTTAGCGGGGAGCAGTACGTC. This codes for CASSLAIVSGEQYV.

This clonotype was counted between two and nine times. The V gene is TRBV4-3, the J gene TRBJ2-3, with 13 bases that match TRBD2. The V gene end was trimmed by 4 bases and the J gene end by 5 bases; junction bases not matched to a gene: 6. CDR1 is LGHNA, CDR2 YSLEER, per germline. The CDR3 sequence is 16 residues long. The CDR3 bases are TGCGCCAGCAGCCCACGGACTAGCGGGGGCTTAGATACGCAGTATTTT. It yields the protein CASSPRTSGGLDTQYF.

This chain connects TRBV10-3 to TRBJ1-2, with a possible D match to TRBD1 (5 bases). Germline lookup yields CDR1 ENHRY and CDR2 SYGVKD. Trimming shortened V by 0 bases and J by 4 bases, and 9 bases separated the two germline ends. CDR3 length equals 14 residues. The CDR3 is CAISESGGPYGYTF. CDR3 DNA sequence: TGTGCCATCAGTGAGTCCGGGGGACCCTATGGCTACACCTTC.

This clonotype was counted between two and nine times. This chain's CDR3 is CATSRGSTGYTF. The CDR3 nucleotides read TGTGCCACCAGCCGAGGCAGTACCGGCTACACCTTC. The rearrangement joins TRBV15 to TRBJ1-2; no reliable D call. V was clipped by 5 bases and J by 8 bases, with 12 bases between them. Germline V gene data show CDR1 as LNHNV and CDR2 as YYDKDF (reference sequence). CDR3 length: 12 amino acids.

The chain uses TRBV5-1 and TRBJ2-5; tentative D call: TRBD1 (6 bases). V lost 3 bases and J 5 bases, leaving 17 bases between the germline ends. This CDR3 spans 15 amino acids. Looked up from germline, CDR1 is SGHRS and CDR2 is YFSETQ. The chain's CDR3 is CASSSAPGVGETQYF. For the CDR3, the DNA is TGCGCCAGCAGCTCTGCGCCAGGGGTTGGGGAGACCCAGTACTTC.

This clonotype appeared a few times. The gene calls are TRBV20-1 and TRBJ2-1; D gene ambiguous. The V and J ends lost 8 bases and 4 bases respectively, with 15 bases between them. Germline lookup yields CDR1 DFQATT and CDR2 SNEGSKA (reference sequence). The CDR3 spans 13 residues. CDR3 region: CSSDGPVYNEQFF. CDR3 sequence (DNA): TGCAGTAGCGACGGGCCGGTATACAATGAGCAGTTCTTC.

V gene TRBV24-1 combines with J gene TRBJ2-1; 9 bases map to TRBD1. Germline assignment: CDR1 KGHDR and CDR2 SFDVKD. Trimming at V came to 7 bases and at J to 4 bases, leaving 7 bases not matched to a gene. The CDR3 totals 15 residues. The CDR3 DNA follows: TGTGCCACCAGGCCCGGGACAGGGTCGTACAATGAGCAGTTCTTC. This codes for CATRPGTGSYNEQFF.

The chain recombines TRBV25-1 with TRBJ2-7; D may correspond to TRBD1 or TRBD2 (5 bases each). The CDR3 is 15 residues long. The germline V and J ends were trimmed by 8 bases and 4 bases, with 21 bases remaining between them. Germline assignment: CDR1 MGHDK and CDR2 SYGVNS. The chain's CDR3 is CASRSRVRGVYEQYF. The CDR3 nucleotides are TGTGCCAGCCGATCAAGGGTAAGGGGAGTTTACGAGCAGTACTTC.

The rearrangement links TRBV5-1 to TRBJ1-1; D is unclear. In germline, CDR1 is SGHRS, CDR2 YFSETQ. The CDR3 has 13 amino acids. V lost 0 bases to trimming and J lost 4 bases, with 7 bases between them. The CDR3 sequence is CASSLGMATEAFF. The CDR3 DNA reads as TGCGCCAGCAGCTTGGGGATGGCCACTGAAGCTTTCTTT.

This clonotype has more than one count but fewer than ten. As DNA, the CDR3 is TGTGCCAGCAGCTTATTGGCGGGGACAGGGGGCTTCACTGAAGCTTTCTTT. Amino acids: CASSLLAGTGGFTEAFF. V usage is TRBV7-2 and J usage is TRBJ1-1, with TRBD1 identical over 12 bases. The ends lost 2 bases at V and 4 bases at J; junction bases unmatched: 8. CDR1 is SGHTA, CDR2 FQGNSA, per germline. The CDR3 runs 17 residues.

This clonotype was picked up a small number of times. The chain joins TRBV11-3 to TRBJ2-1; 7 bases agree with TRBD1. The CDR3 is 16 amino acids. The germline V gene has CDR1 SGHNT and CDR2 YENEEA. V gave up 2 bases and J gave up 0 bases; unmatched junction bases: 4. The CDR3 sequence: CASSLRRQGSYNEQFF. DNA for the CDR3: TGTGCCAGCAGCTTAAGGCGACAGGGCTCCTACAATGAGCAGTTCTTC.

The chain couples TRBV27 to TRBJ2-3; D is uncertain. This CDR3 is 13 amino acids long. CDR1 MNHEY and CDR2 SMNVEV come from the germline V gene (reference sequence). The V gene lost 2 bases and the J gene lost 2 bases, with 5 bases spanning the gap. The CDR3 bases are TGTGCCAGCAGTTTACAGGCCACAGATACGCAGTATTTT. Translation gives CASSLQATDTQYF.

There are a few counts of this clonotype. The rearrangement joins TRBV12-3 or TRBV12-4 to TRBJ1-5, with D tentatively TRBD1 (6 bases). The CDR3 is made up of 16 amino acids. V gave up 7 bases and J gave up 3 bases, with 19 bases separating them. The CDR3 loop is CASTPRGGRANQPQHF. DNA for the CDR3: TGTGCCAGCACTCCGAGGGGGGGCAGGGCCAATCAGCCCCAGCATTTT.

Here the CDR3 DNA reads TGTGCCAGCAGACCCGCCCCGGAGAGGGCTGAAGCTTTCTTT. Translating it yields CASRPAPERAEAFF. The chain combines TRBV7-2 with TRBJ1-1, with unresolved D. The CDR3 has 14 amino acids. In germline, CDR1 is SGHTA, CDR2 FQGNSA. The V and J ends lost 6 bases and 6 bases respectively, with 17 bases between them.

V is TRBV7-2 and J is TRBJ1-1; tentatively, D is TRBD1 (5 bases). V was clipped by 2 bases and J by 3 bases, with 19 bases between them. The CDR3 covers 17 residues. Germline V gene lookup returns CDR1 SGHTA and CDR2 FQGNSA. In DNA form, the CDR3 reads TGTGCCAGCAGCTTATCCAAATGGGGGGGTTGGGACACTGAAGCTTTCTTT. This sequence encodes CASSLSKWGGWDTEAFF.

The chain couples TRBV5-1 to TRBJ2-6, with 8 bases that match TRBD1. The ends lost 2 bases at V and 0 bases at J; junction bases unmatched: 10. CDR1 and CDR2 (germline): SGHRS, YFSETQ. This CDR3 has 19 residues. The CDR3 sequence: CASSLNPGQDHSGANVLTF. CDR3 nucleotide sequence: TGCGCCAGCAGCTTAAATCCGGGACAGGATCACTCTGGGGCCAACGTCCTGACTTTC.